This TCR beta chain was found in a study of tumor-infiltrating lymphocytes in localized non-small cell lung cancer. Trimming cost V 4 bases and J 6 bases; bases outside gene matches: 5. Germline V gives CDR1 SNHLY, CDR2 FYNNEI. The CDR3 extends over 14 amino acids. Measured with immunoSEQ multiplex PCR; TCRdb has only the in-frame clones, and not every one. The top ten hold roughly 13% of the sample, which has about 12,000 clones, over 80% seen once. This TCR was recovered from a human donor with non-small cell lung cancer. Sequencing input: lung tumor tissue. The chain joins TRBV2 to TRBJ2-3; TRBD2 aligns across 9 bases. The chain's CDR3 is CASSAGTSSDTQYF. The CDR3 region has the DNA TGTGCCAGCAGTGCCGGGACTAGCAGCGATACGCAGTATTTT. The full variable domain, with the rest looked up from reference TRBV2 and TRBJ2-3, is EPEVTQTPSHQVTQMGQEVILRCVPISNHLYFYWYRQILGQKVEFLVSFYNNEISEKSEIFDDQFSVERPDGSNFTLKIRSTKLEDSAMYFCASSAGTSSDTQYFGPGTRLTVL.